This TCR beta chain was captured by sequencing in a study of neurological immune-mediated disorders (dated by TCRdb to 2018 to 2020). With respect to the entire study: Among the approximately 35 multiple sclerosis patients, relapsing-remitting MS accounted for about 31 and secondary progressive MS accounted for 3. Peripheral blood TCR-beta repertoires from HTLV-I-associated myelopathy (HAM/TSP) patients, multiple sclerosis patients and healthy controls were compared by UMI-based sequencing. The approximately 110 TCR-beta libraries included longitudinal samples, technical triplicates and paired sorted CD4+ and CD8+ T-cell subsets alongside PBMC samples. The cohort was made up of about 68 subjects, consisting of around 14 HAM/TSP patients, some 35 multiple sclerosis patients and about 20 healthy controls. Here is what the overall study found, with its caveats: Expanded clones from different subjects shared no identical CDR3 amino acid sequences, which suggests that TCR-beta repertoires were private in all groups. TCR clonal expansion was greatest in HAM/TSP patients and smallest in MS patients, who ranked below even healthy controls. No clinical or MRI features were associated with the MS cluster, and the authors said that larger cohorts are needed. In phylogenetic analysis, the repertoires of 18 of 34 MS patients grouped into a cluster of related CDR3 sequences, which suggests a possible signature at the repertoire level.

For unsorted PBMC libraries, 2 million PBMCs were used after storage in RNAlater at -80 degrees C until RNA extraction. Multiple sclerosis patients were enrolled in a US clinical protocol under which disease progression was evaluated by magnetic resonance imaging. Peripheral blood underwent Ficoll-Hypaque density gradient centrifugation to isolate PBMCs, which were then cryopreserved in liquid nitrogen. The germline V gene encodes CDR1 SGHVS and CDR2 FQNEAQ. From cysteine to phenylalanine, the CDR3 is 17 amino acids long. Just the 51-base CDR3 DNA is kept, in frame starting at base 1. Trimming leaves V shorter by 2 bases and J shorter by 5 bases, with the junction holding 11 bases beyond the gene matches. cDNA was synthesized by template-switch 5'RACE using a primer carrying a 10-nucleotide random unique molecular identifier by which each TCR transcript was tagged. Over 160 million TCR-beta sequences, covering 15-18 subjects, were produced in each sequencing run. The RNeasy kit was used to extract total RNA. Using the KAPA Real-time Library Amplification kit, TCR-beta VDJ regions were amplified with primers for the TCR constant region and the 5'RACE anchor. Sample indexes and Illumina adaptors were added in a first PCR, after which library yield was increased in a second PCR. After Ampure bead purification, the roughly 650 bp TCR product was size-selected on a 2% E-gel SizeSelection system. Before pooling, library quality was checked on a Bioanalyzer, concentration was measured with Qubit, and libraries were quantified with the Kapa Library Quantification kit. Libraries were sequenced paired-end 2 x 150 bp on an Illumina HiSeq 2500. To increase sequence diversity, roughly 24-32% phiX was spiked into each library pool. The authors' pipeline ran thus. The UMI-based MiGEC pipeline processed quality-filtered reads and removed over 75% of raw TCR sequences during error correction. VDJ genes were aligned to IMGT germline references, and each clonotype was defined by a unique CDR3 amino acid sequence together with V-J genes. Clonal expansion, Shannon diversity and CDR3 relatedness (CalcPairwiseDistances, ClusterSamples) were evaluated with VDJtools, and phylogenetic trees were built with CLCbio workbench. Using coefficient-of-variation modelling across technical triplicates, the study counted a clone as expanded if it had at least 8 unique UMIs. TCRdb itself trimmed the public reads at Q25 with fastp, ran MiXCR and retained productive beta chains. Every distinct CDR3 protein forms one entry, paired with its most common genes and DNA. What appears here as the V and J calls and clone size reflects TCRdb's work, not the paper's. The sample table holds tens of thousands of distinct CDR3 sequences, of which around 2.6% were seen once. The biggest ten clones account for 0.95% to 1.3% of the sample.

This clonotype appeared many times. Its binding antigen is unknown. Base qualities are not recorded, but no much larger clone differs from it by a single base. This clonotype was obtained from a woman aged 30 to 39 with multiple sclerosis. Input material: PBMCs. The chain links TRBV7-8 with TRBJ1-5; a stretch of 8 junction bases matches TRBD1. Here is the DNA: TGTGCCAGCAGCTTACCTTTTAAGGACAGGGACCATCAGCCCCAGCATTTT. It specifies CASSLPFKDRDHQPQHF.